This section outlines one T cell receptor beta chain sequence together with its context. Its target is not known. This entry comes from a study of graft-versus-host responses after intestinal transplantation. Overall study: Multivisceral, liver-intestinal, or isolated intestinal transplants were given to recipients.

J was trimmed by 2 bases and V by 4 bases; bases with no gene match: 3. The CDR3 covers 15 residues. Germline V CDR1 and CDR2: SGHRS, YFSETQ. The study's findings and limits: The highest levels of circulating GvH clones went along with early declines in HvG clones after transplant. Individuals carrying graft-donor T cell macrochimerism showed high graft-versus-host to host-versus-graft clonal ratios in allografts.

Assay used: immunoSEQ multiplex PCR; TCRdb lists only in-frame clones, some missing. The sample includes about 48,000 clones, 80% to 95% of them seen just once. The sample consisted of unstimulated CD4+ T cells sorted from spleen or lymph node cells, taken before transplant. This TCR was sampled from a human donor who was the organ donor for an intestinal transplant. This rearrangement joins TRBV5-1 to TRBJ2-3; TRBD2 aligns across 11 bases. The CDR3 region is CASSPGLAVTDTQYF. CDR3 sequence (DNA): TGCGCCAGCAGCCCGGGACTAGCGGTCACAGATACGCAGTATTTT.